This TCR beta chain was recorded in a study of blood T cell repertoires in COVID-19. The method was immunoSEQ multiplex PCR; TCRdb's version includes in-frame clones alone and lacks a portion of them. The repertoire has about 400,000 clones, roughly 87% of them found once; the top ten carry 2.5% to 3%. The CDR3 has 17 residues. Germline V lookup: CDR1 SGHDN, CDR2 FVKESK. The ends were cut back, 4 bases at V and 8 bases at J, with 24 bases in the middle. This clonotype was obtained from a woman between 25 and 40 years old who had recovered from COVID-19. The rearrangement links TRBV14 to TRBJ2-1; tentative D call: TRBD2 (7 bases). The sequencing input was PBMCs or T cells enriched from blood (not recorded which). The CDR3 bases are TGTGCCAGCAGCCTATGGCGGGGGCAGAGGGTAAAAGATGAGCAGTTCTTC. Its protein is CASSLWRGQRVKDEQFF.